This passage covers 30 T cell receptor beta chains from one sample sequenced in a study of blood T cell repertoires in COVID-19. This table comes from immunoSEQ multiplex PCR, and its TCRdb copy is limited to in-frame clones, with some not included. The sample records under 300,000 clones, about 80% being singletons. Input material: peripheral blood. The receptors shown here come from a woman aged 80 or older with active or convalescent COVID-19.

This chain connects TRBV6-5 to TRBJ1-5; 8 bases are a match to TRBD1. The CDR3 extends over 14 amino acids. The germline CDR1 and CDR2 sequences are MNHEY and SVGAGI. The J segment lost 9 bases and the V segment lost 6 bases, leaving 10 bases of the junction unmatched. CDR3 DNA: TGTGCCAGCAGCAGAGACCATACAGGGGGGCCCCAGCATTTT. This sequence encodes CASSRDHTGGPQHF.

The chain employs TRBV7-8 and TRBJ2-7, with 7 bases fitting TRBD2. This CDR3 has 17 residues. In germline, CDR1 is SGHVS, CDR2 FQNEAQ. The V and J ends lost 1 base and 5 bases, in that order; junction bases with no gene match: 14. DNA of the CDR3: TGTGCCAGCAGCTTAGTATTCGGAGGGCGGGAGCGCGACGAGCAGTACTTC. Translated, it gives CASSLVFGGRERDEQYF.

The DNA for the CDR3 is TGTGCCAGTAGTATTTTTGCTAGCGGGCCCCCAGATACGCAGTATTTT. This translates into CASSIFASGPPDTQYF. The chain has TRBV19 and TRBJ2-3, with TRBD2 identical over 8 bases. The CDR3 covers 16 residues. After removal of 3 bases from V and 4 bases from J, the junction contained 9 bases not matched to a gene. In germline, CDR1 is LNHDA, CDR2 SQIVND (reference sequence).

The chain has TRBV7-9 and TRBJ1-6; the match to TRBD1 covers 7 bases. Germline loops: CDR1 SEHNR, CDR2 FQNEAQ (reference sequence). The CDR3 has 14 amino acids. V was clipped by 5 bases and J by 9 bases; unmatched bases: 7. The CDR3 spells CASSRGDSFSPLHF. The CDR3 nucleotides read TGTGCCAGCAGCCGTGGGGACAGTTTTTCACCCCTCCACTTT.

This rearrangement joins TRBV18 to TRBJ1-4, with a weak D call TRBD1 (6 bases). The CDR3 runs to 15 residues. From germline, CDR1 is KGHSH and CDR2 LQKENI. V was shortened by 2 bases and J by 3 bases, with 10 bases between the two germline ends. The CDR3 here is CASSPRGLANEKLFF. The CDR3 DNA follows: TGTGCCAGCTCACCAAGGGGGTTGGCTAATGAAAAACTGTTTTTT.

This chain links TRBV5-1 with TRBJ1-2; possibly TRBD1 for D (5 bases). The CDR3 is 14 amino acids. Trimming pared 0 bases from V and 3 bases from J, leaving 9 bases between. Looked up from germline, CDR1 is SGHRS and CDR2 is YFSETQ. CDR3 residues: CASSLEGSDYGYTF. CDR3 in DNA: TGCGCCAGCAGCTTGGAGGGGTCGGACTATGGCTACACCTTC.

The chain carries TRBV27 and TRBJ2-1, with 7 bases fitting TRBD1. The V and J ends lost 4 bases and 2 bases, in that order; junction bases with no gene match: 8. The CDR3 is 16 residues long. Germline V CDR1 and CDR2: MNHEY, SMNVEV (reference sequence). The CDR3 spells CASSSSGTATYNEQFF. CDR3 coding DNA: TGTGCCAGCAGTTCCTCGGGGACAGCCACCTACAATGAGCAGTTCTTC.

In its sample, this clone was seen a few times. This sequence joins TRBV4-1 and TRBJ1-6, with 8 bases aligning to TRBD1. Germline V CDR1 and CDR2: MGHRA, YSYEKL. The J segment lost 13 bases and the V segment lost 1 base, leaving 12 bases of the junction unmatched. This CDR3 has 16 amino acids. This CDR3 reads CASSQAWTGSGRPLHF. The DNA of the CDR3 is TGCGCCAGCAGCCAAGCCTGGACAGGGTCAGGTAGGCCCCTCCACTTT.

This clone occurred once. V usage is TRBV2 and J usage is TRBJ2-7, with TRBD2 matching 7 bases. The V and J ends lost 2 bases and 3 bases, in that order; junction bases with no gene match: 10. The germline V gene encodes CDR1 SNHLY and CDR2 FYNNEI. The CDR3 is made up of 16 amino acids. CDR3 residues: CASSETSELVLYEQYF. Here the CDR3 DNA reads TGTGCCAGCAGTGAAACTAGCGAGCTAGTTCTCTACGAGCAGTACTTC. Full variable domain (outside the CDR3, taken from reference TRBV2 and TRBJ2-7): EPEVTQTPSHQVTQMGQEVILRCVPISNHLYFYWYRQILGQKVEFLVSFYNNEISEKSEIFDDQFSVERPDGSNFTLKIRSTKLEDSAMYFCASSETSELVLYEQYFGPGTRLTVT.

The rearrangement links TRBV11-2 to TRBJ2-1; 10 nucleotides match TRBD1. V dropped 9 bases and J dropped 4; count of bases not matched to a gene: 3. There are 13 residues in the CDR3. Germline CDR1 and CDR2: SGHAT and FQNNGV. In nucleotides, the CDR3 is TGTGCCAGAGGACAGGGGGGTTACAATGAGCAGTTCTTC. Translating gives CARGQGGYNEQFF.

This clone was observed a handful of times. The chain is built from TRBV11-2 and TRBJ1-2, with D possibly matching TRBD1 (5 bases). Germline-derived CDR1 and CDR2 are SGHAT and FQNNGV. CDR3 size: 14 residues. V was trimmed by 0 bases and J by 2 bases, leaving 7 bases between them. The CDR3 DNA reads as TGTGCCAGCAGCTTAGACAGGGCGAACTATGGCTACACCTTC. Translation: CASSLDRANYGYTF.

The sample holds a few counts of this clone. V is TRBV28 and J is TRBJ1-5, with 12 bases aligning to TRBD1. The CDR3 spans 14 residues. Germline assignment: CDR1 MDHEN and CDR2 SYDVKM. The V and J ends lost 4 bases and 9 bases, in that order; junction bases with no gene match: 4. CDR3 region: CASSSWDRGLPQHF. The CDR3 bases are TGTGCCAGCAGTTCTTGGGACAGGGGGCTGCCCCAGCATTTT.

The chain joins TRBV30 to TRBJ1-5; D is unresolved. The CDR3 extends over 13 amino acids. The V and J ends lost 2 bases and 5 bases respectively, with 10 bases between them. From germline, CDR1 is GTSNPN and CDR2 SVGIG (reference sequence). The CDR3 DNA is TGTGCCTGGAGTCCCCCCGGTTATCAGCCCCAGCATTTT. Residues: CAWSPPGYQPQHF.

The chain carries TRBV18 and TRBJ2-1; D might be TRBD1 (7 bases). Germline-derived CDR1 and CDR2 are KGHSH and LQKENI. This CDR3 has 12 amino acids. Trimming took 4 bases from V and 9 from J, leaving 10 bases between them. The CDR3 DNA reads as TGTGCCAGCTCACTCCAGGGGGGTGAGCAGTTCTTC. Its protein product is CASSLQGGEQFF.

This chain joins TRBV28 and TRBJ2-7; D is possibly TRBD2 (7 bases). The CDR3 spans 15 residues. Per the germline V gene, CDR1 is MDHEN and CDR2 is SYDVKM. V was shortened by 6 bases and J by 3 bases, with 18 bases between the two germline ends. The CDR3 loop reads CASSPAGATFYEQYF. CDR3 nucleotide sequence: TGTGCCAGCAGCCCCGCGGGGGCGACTTTCTACGAGCAGTACTTC.

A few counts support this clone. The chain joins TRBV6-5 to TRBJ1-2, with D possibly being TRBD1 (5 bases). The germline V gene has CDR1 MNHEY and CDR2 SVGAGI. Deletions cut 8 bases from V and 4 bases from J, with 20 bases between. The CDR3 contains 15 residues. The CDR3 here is CASYSIKTATYGYTF. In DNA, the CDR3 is TGTGCCAGCTATTCAATAAAGACAGCGACCTATGGCTACACCTTC.

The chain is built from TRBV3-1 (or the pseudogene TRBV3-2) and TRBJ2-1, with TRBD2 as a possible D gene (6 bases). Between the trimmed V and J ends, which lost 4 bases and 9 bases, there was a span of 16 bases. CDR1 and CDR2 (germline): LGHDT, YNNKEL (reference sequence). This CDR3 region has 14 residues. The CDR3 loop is CASSLTPTRFEQFF. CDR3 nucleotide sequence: TGTGCCAGCAGCCTGACACCGACTAGGTTTGAGCAGTTCTTC.

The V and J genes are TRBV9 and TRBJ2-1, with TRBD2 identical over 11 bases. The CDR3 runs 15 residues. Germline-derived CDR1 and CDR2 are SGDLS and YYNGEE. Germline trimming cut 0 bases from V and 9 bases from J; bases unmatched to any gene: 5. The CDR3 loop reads CASSVVLAGVGEQFF. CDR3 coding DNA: TGTGCCAGCAGCGTAGTACTAGCGGGAGTTGGTGAGCAGTTCTTC.

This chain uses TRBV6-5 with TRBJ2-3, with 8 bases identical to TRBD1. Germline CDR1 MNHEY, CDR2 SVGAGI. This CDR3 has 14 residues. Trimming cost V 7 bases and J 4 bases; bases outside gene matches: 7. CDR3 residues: CASTTSGGADTQYF. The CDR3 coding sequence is TGTGCCAGCACCACATCAGGGGGCGCAGATACGCAGTATTTT.

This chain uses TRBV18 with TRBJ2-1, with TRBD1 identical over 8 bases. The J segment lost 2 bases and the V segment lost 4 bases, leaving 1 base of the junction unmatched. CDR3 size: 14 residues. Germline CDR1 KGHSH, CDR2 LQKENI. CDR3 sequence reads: CASSRDRTYNEQFF. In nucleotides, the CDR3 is TGTGCCAGCTCACGGGACAGGACCTACAATGAGCAGTTCTTC.

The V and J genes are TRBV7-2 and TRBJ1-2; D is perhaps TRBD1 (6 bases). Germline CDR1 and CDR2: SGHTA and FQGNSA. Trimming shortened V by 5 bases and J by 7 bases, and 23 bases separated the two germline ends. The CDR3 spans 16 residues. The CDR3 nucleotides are TGTGCCAGCAGCCTCGCCGGGACAAGGGTAAACCTTGGCTACACCTTC. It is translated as CASSLAGTRVNLGYTF.

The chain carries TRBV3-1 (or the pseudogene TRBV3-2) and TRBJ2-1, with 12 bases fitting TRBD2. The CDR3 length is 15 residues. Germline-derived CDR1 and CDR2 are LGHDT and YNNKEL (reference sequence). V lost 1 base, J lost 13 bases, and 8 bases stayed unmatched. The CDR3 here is CASSQVGLAGNSQFF. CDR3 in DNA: TGTGCCAGCAGCCAAGTAGGACTAGCGGGGAATTCCCAGTTCTTC.

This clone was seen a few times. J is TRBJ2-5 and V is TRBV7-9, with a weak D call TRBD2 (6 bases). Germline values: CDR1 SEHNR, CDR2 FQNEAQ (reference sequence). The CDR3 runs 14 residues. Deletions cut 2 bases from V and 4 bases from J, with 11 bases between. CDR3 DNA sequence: TGTGCCAGCAGCTTATCGGCGGGGTCAGAGACCCAGTACTTC. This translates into CASSLSAGSETQYF.

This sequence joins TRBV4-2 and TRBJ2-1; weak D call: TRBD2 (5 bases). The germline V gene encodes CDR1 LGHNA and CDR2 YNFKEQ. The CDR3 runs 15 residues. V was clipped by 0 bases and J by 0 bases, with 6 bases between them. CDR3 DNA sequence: TGTGCCAGCAGCCAAGATACTAGCTCCTACAATGAGCAGTTCTTC. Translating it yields CASSQDTSSYNEQFF.

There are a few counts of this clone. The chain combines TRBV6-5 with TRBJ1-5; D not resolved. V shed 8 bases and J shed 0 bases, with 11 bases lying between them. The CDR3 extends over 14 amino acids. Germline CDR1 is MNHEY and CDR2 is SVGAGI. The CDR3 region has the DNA TGTGCCAGCGACTTGACGGTTAGCAATCAGCCCCAGCATTTT. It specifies CASDLTVSNQPQHF.

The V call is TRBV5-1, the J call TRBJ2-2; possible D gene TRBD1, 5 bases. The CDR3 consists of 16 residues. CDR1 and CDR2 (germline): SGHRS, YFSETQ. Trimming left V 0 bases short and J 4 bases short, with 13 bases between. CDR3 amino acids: CASSLDGAGRTGELFF. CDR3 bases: TGCGCCAGCAGCTTGGATGGGGCAGGGCGCACCGGGGAGCTGTTTTTT.

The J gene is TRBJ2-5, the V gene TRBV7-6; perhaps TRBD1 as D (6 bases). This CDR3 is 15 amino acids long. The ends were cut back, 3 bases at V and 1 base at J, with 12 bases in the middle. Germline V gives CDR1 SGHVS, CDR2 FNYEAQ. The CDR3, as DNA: TGTGCCAGCAGCTTCAACCTAGGGGGCCAAGAGACCCAGTACTTC. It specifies CASSFNLGGQETQYF.

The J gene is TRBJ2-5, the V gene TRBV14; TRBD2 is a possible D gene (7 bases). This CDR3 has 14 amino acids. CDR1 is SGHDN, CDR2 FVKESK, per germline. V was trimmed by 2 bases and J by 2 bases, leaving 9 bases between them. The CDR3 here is CASSQRGGQETQYF. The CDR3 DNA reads TGTGCCAGCAGCCAAAGGGGGGGACAAGAGACCCAGTACTTC. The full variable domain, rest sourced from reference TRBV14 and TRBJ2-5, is EAGVTQFPSHSVIEKGQTVTLRCDPISGHDNLYWYRRVMGKEIKFLLHFVKESKQDESGMPNNRFLAERTGGTYSTLKVQPAELEDSGVYFCASSQRGGQETQYFGPGTRLLVL.

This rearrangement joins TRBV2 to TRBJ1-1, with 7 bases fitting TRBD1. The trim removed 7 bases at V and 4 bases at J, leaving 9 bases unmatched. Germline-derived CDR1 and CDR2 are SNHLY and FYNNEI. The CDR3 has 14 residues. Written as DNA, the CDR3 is TGTGCCAGCATGAAGACAGGGAAAGTCACTGAAGCTTTCTTT. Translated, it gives CASMKTGKVTEAFF.

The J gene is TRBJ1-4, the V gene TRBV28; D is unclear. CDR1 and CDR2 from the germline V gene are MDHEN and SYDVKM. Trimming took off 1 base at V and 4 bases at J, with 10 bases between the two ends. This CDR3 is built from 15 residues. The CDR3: CASSLSSGVNEKLFF. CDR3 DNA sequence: TGTGCCAGCAGTTTATCTTCAGGCGTTAATGAAAAACTGTTTTTT.